This T cell receptor (beta chain) was captured in a study of T cells in tuberculosis. Repertoires were generated with immunoSEQ multiplex PCR, while TCRdb's copy carries only in-frame clones and drops some. The data hold more than 30,000 clones, with approximately 94% observed a single time. Time point: new active TB diagnosis, blood taken before or within 7 days of starting treatment. This CDR3 has 16 residues. Germline CDR1 is SGHVS and CDR2 is FQNEAQ. Trimming removed 1 base from V and 3 bases from J, with 15 bases in between. Here the sequenced sample was PBMCs, taken at tuberculosis diagnosis. This receptor was obtained from an adult with tuberculosis. The rearrangement links TRBV7-8 to TRBJ1-1, with D perhaps matching TRBD1 (6 bases). CDR3 residues: CASSLGAGVLYTEAFF. DNA for the CDR3: TGTGCCAGCAGCTTAGGGGCAGGGGTCCTCTACACTGAAGCTTTCTTT.